The subject of this entry is one T cell receptor beta chain. V lost 0 bases and J lost 0, with 5 bases in between. Germline V gene data show CDR1 as SGHVS and CDR2 as FQNEAQ. The CDR3 loop spans 14 amino acids. The study ran its PCR with 60 Vbeta and 13 Jbeta primers. TCRdb's table, derived via immunoSEQ multiplex PCR, lists solely in-frame clones and lacks some. The sample has around 98,000 clones; approximately 70% are singletons. This record belongs to a study of cytomegalovirus exposure and HLA in healthy donors. The sequencing sample was made of PBMCs. This rearrangement joins TRBV7-8 to TRBJ1-1, with D possibly being TRBD1 (5 bases). The origin of this receptor is a man aged 45-65 years in good health and CMV-seronegative. The CDR3 spells CASSLARVNTEAFF. In DNA form, the CDR3 reads TGTGCCAGCAGCTTAGCCAGGGTGAACACTGAAGCTTTCTTT.